The rows below give T cell receptor beta chains drawn from one sample of a study of blood T cell repertoires in COVID-19. Clones were read by immunoSEQ multiplex PCR, and TCRdb kept only the in-frame ones, dropping some. The sample yields just under 65,000 clones, 83% seen once. Sequenced input: peripheral blood. The origin of the receptors is a human donor in a cohort sampled during active COVID-19. Both conserved end residues are part of each CDR3. The order of the fields is CDR3 protein, CDR3 DNA, V gene, J gene, clone size, D gene. D genes are given only for firm matches. Clone size is given for some rows only: seen once, a few or many times, or a class if the clone is expanded.

CASSLGMTTSYNEQFF	TGTGCCAGCAGCTTAGGGATGACTACCTCCTACAATGAGCAGTTCTTC	TRBV11-2	TRBJ2-1	NA	NA
CASKGQGASNEKLFF	TGTGCCAGCAAAGGACAGGGGGCGTCAAATGAAAAACTGTTTTTT	TRBV6-5	TRBJ1-4	NA	TRBD1
CASSFTILAGGTNEQYF	TGCGCCAGCAGCTTTACTATACTAGCGGGAGGGACCAACGAGCAGTACTTC	TRBV5-1	TRBJ2-7	NA	TRBD2
CASSSGAEQFF	TGTGCCAGCAGCTCAGGGGCTGAGCAGTTCTTC	TRBV7-3	TRBJ2-1	NA	NA
CASRVQRDLSYEQYF	TGCGCCAGCAGAGTCCAGCGGGATCTCTCCTACGAGCAGTACTTC	TRBV10-2	TRBJ2-7	NA	TRBD2
CASSLMGLATDEQYF	TGTGCCAGCAGCTTAATGGGACTAGCCACCGACGAGCAGTACTTC	TRBV7-3	TRBJ2-7	NA	TRBD2
CASSRGQGSEQFF	TGTGCCAGCAGCCGGGGACAGGGCTCTGAGCAGTTCTTC	TRBV6-6	TRBJ2-1	NA	TRBD1
CASSLQGSQETQYF	TGCGCCAGCAGCCTACAGGGGTCGCAAGAGACCCAGTACTTC	TRBV5-1	TRBJ2-5	NA	TRBD1
CASSRQGAAGANVLTF	TGTGCCAGCAGCCGACAGGGGGCGGCCGGGGCCAACGTCCTGACTTTC	TRBV7-3	TRBJ2-6	NA	TRBD1
CASSKPPEQGDTIYF	TGTGCCAGTAGTAAGCCCCCGGAACAGGGGGACACCATATATTTT	TRBV19	TRBJ1-3	NA	TRBD1
CASSLGASGTAEQYF	TGCGCCAGCAGCTTGGGAGCTAGCGGGACAGCCGAGCAGTACTTC	TRBV5-1	TRBJ2-7	NA	TRBD2
CSATEPGSSYEQYF	TGCAGTGCTACTGAACCGGGATCCTCCTACGAGCAGTACTTC	TRBV20-1	TRBJ2-7	NA	NA
CASTIATGIRRNSPLHF	TGTGCCAGCACCATAGCGACAGGGATCAGACGGAATTCACCCCTCCACTTT	TRBV2	TRBJ1-6	NA	TRBD1
CASSYSSGQGKQYF	TGTGCCAGCAGTTACTCGAGTGGTCAGGGAAAGCAGTACTTC	TRBV6-2/TRBV6-3	TRBJ2-7	NA	NA
CASHPTGQGAYTIYF	TGTGCCAGCCACCCTACTGGACAGGGGGCATACACCATATATTTT	TRBV6-6	TRBJ1-3	NA	TRBD1
CASMDDRLTGELFF	TGTGCCAGCATGGACGACAGGCTGACCGGGGAGCTGTTTTTT	TRBV2	TRBJ2-2	once	NA
CATLGQADTEAFF	TGTGCCACATTGGGACAGGCGGACACTGAAGCTTTCTTT	TRBV7-9	TRBJ1-1	NA	TRBD1
CARGDRRTYGYTF	TGTGCCAGAGGGGACAGACGCACCTATGGCTACACCTTC	TRBV21-1	TRBJ1-2	few	NA
CAGGRVAKNIQYF	TGTGCCGGGGGGAGGGTAGCCAAAAACATTCAGTACTTC	TRBV2	TRBJ2-4	NA	TRBD2
CASSPNNGQGNTEAFF	TGTGCCAGCTCACCGAATAATGGACAGGGGAACACTGAAGCTTTCTTT	TRBV18	TRBJ1-1	NA	TRBD1
CASSRSTGPSGANVLTF	TGTGCCAGCAGCCGCTCGACAGGACCCTCTGGGGCCAACGTCCTGACTTTC	TRBV14	TRBJ2-6	once	NA
CASSLEVGLSYEQYF	TGTGCCAGCAGCTTAGAGGTGGGGCTGTCCTACGAGCAGTACTTC	TRBV7-6	TRBJ2-7	NA	NA
CASSTGTGGIYNEQFF	TGTGCCAGCAGCACCGGGACAGGGGGAATCTACAATGAGCAGTTCTTC	TRBV25-1	TRBJ2-1	NA	TRBD1
CSARAGPNYGYTF	TGCAGTGCTCGTGCAGGGCCTAACTATGGCTACACCTTC	TRBV20-1	TRBJ1-2	NA	NA
CSVERSSDYTF	TGCAGCGTTGAACGGTCCAGCGACTACACCTTC	TRBV29-1	TRBJ1-2	NA	NA
CAISAPRGDTQYF	TGTGCCATCAGTGCCCCAAGGGGTGATACGCAGTATTTT	TRBV10-3	TRBJ2-3	NA	NA
CASSKQISQGNEQFF	TGTGCCAGCAGTAAGCAGATATCGCAGGGAAATGAGCAGTTCTTC	TRBV6-6	TRBJ2-1	few	NA
CATSRDLGTGQQQYF	TGTGCCACCAGCAGAGATCTGGGGACAGGGCAGCAGCAGTACTTC	TRBV15	TRBJ2-7	once	TRBD1
CASGQGLEYEQYF	TGTGCCAGCGGACAGGGGTTAGAGTACGAGCAGTACTTC	TRBV11-1	TRBJ2-7	NA	TRBD1
CASSAGTGLYGYTF	TGTGCCAGCAGCGCAGGGACAGGCCTCTATGGCTACACCTTC	TRBV3-1/TRBV3-2	TRBJ1-2	NA	TRBD1
CASSLGRMNTEAFF	TGTGCCAGCAGCCTGGGCAGGATGAACACTGAAGCTTTCTTT	TRBV11-3	TRBJ1-1	NA	NA
CASRAAEANNEQFF	TGTGCCAGCCGGGCAGCGGAGGCTAACAATGAGCAGTTCTTC	TRBV6-5	TRBJ2-1	NA	NA
CASSSTGGFGYTF	TGTGCCAGCAGTTCTACAGGGGGCTTTGGCTACACCTTC	TRBV12-3/TRBV12-4	TRBJ1-2	NA	TRBD1
CASSLGTTHHHNEQFF	TGTGCCAGCAGCTTGGGGACTACCCATCACCACAATGAGCAGTTCTTC	TRBV7-9	TRBJ2-1	NA	TRBD2
CASSYSPGHRTEAFF	TGTGCCAGCAGTTACTCGCCAGGGCATCGCACTGAAGCTTTCTTT	TRBV6-5	TRBJ1-1	NA	NA
CASSLEGAGETQYF	TGCGCCAGCAGCTTGGAAGGCGCGGGGGAGACCCAGTACTTC	TRBV5-1	TRBJ2-5	NA	NA
CASIWTSMRRPYEQYF	TGCGCCAGCATTTGGACTAGCATGCGGAGGCCTTACGAGCAGTACTTC	TRBV10-1	TRBJ2-7	NA	TRBD2
CATAGGPYNEQFF	TGTGCCACCGCGGGGGGCCCTTACAATGAGCAGTTCTTC	TRBV6-4	TRBJ2-1	once	TRBD2
CASSGNRGTNEKLFF	TGTGCCAGTAGTGGAAACAGGGGGACTAATGAAAAACTGTTTTTT	TRBV19	TRBJ1-4	NA	TRBD1
CASSTLGQGYNEQFF	TGTGCCAGCAGTACCCTCGGACAGGGGTACAATGAGCAGTTCTTC	TRBV28	TRBJ2-1	NA	TRBD1
CASSPGVGRRFTEAFF	TGTGCCAGCAGCCCCGGTGTGGGGCGAAGGTTCACTGAAGCTTTCTTT	TRBV11-2	TRBJ1-1	few	NA
CASSPTNPPQGAGQYF	TGTGCCAGCTCACCTACAAACCCTCCACAGGGGGCTGGGCAGTACTTC	TRBV18	TRBJ2-7	few	TRBD1
CASSPGLAGATYEQYF	TGTGCCAGCAGCCCGGGACTAGCGGGAGCAACCTACGAGCAGTACTTC	TRBV5-8	TRBJ2-7	NA	TRBD2
CASSGGQGNSNQPQHF	TGTGCCAGCTCTGGCGGACAGGGAAATAGCAATCAGCCCCAGCATTTT	TRBV27	TRBJ1-5	NA	TRBD1
CASSPGTGASYEQYF	TGCGCCAGCAGCCCCGGGACAGGGGCATCCTACGAGCAGTACTTC	TRBV5-1	TRBJ2-7	NA	TRBD1
CAWSVLAYTQYF	TGTGCCTGGAGTGTACTAGCATATACGCAGTATTTT	TRBV30	TRBJ2-3	NA	NA
CASSLRWGDSPLHF	TGCGCCAGCAGCCTACGGTGGGGGGATTCACCCCTCCACTTT	TRBV5-1	TRBJ1-6	NA	NA
CASSYGGVQETQYF	TGTGCCAGCAGTTACGGCGGCGTCCAAGAGACCCAGTACTTC	TRBV6-6	TRBJ2-5	NA	NA